This T cell receptor (beta chain) was sequenced during a study of blood T cell repertoires in COVID-19. Study-level background: T cells, B-cell-depleted T cells, or PBMCs provided the cDNA or gDNA that served as material.

CDR3 size: 14 residues. CDR1 is ENHRY, CDR2 SYGVKD, per germline. V was pared by 2 bases and J by 2 bases, with 10 bases between. The assay was immunoSEQ multiplex PCR, and TCRdb's table has in-frame clones only and misses some. The sample consists of about 200,000 clones, more than 75% of them appearing once. Specimen: peripheral blood. This TCR was sampled from a man between 60 and 75 years old with acute or convalescent COVID-19. V is TRBV10-3 and J is TRBJ2-7, with D perhaps matching TRBD1 (6 bases). CDR3 protein: CAISEPRQAYEQYF. CDR3 nucleotide sequence: TGTGCCATCAGTGAGCCCCGACAGGCCTACGAGCAGTACTTC.